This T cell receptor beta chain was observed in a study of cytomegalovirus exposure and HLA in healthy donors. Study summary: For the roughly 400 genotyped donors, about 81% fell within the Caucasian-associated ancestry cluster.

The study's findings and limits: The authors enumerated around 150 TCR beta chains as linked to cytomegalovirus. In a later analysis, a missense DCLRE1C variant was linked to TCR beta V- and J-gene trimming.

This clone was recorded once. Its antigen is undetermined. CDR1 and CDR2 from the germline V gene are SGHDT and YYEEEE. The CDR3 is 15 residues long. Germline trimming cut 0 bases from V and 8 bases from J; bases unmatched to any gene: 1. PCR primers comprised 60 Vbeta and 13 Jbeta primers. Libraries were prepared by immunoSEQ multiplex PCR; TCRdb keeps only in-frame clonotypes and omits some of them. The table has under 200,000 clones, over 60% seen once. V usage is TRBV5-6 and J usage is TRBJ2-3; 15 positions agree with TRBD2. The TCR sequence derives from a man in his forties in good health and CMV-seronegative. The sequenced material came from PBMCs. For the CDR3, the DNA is TGTGCCAGCAGCTTGGGGACTAGCGGGGGGGGTACGCAGTATTTT. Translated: CASSLGTSGGGTQYF.